The clone carrying this T cell receptor (beta chain) has ten or more counts. Each cDNA molecule carried a unique molecular identifier. TCRdb re-called the 5' RACE reads through MiXCR, storing one row per CDR3 protein. Among 43,000 or so distinct CDR3 sequences listed, 4% were seen once. The sample comes from a study of early T cells in non-severe SARS-CoV-2 infection. Study background: The chains were unpaired, and the sequenced material was bulk RNA from unsorted whole blood.

The TCR was taken from an adult who was a healthcare worker with PCR-confirmed SARS-CoV-2 infection or an uninfected control (not recorded which). The specimen sequenced was whole blood.

The CDR3 sequence: CASSDPGQGDEQYF. The CDR3 DNA follows: TGCGCCAGCAGTGACCCGGGACAGGGCGACGAGCAGTACTTC. The rearrangement links TRBV10-1 to TRBJ2-7, with TRBD1 identical over 9 bases. The CDR3 runs 14 residues. The V gene's germline CDR1 is WNHNN and CDR2 SYGVQD (reference sequence). V shed 3 bases, J shed 5 bases, and the junction held 5 bases outside the gene matches.